This T cell receptor beta chain was captured in a study of molecular identifiers for immune sequencing clone quantification. Whole-study results and caveats: Jurkat TCR RNA spiked in from one cell (amid more than 850,000 naive cells) was reportedly detectable.

The CDR3 is 14 residues long. The V gene's germline CDR1 is MNHEY and CDR2 SMNVEV (reference sequence). The junction had 6 bases not matched to a gene; V was cut back by 5 bases and J by 6 bases. TCRdb recomputed calls from the PCR reads with MiXCR, one row per CDR3 protein. The sample shows a few hundred thousand distinct CDR3 sequences, under 25% of them seen only once. Remarks on this clonotype: Its antigen is currently unknown.

The chain couples TRBV27 to TRBJ2-3; 9 bases match TRBD1. The clonotype was recovered from a human donor in good health. Some libraries in this study had Jurkat cell RNA spiked in. Sample: naive CD8+ T cells from blood, with Jurkat cell RNA spiked in. Documented subset: FACS-sorted CD8+CD4-CCR7+CD45RA+ naive T cells. CDR3 nucleotide sequence: TGTGCCAGCAGTCTCTCCGGACAGGGGGATACGCAGTATTTT. It is translated as CASSLSGQGDTQYF.